Sequencing of this T cell receptor beta chain was carried out in a study of control samples from healthy donors and cancer patients. The CDR3 sequence is 13 residues long. V dropped 4 bases and J dropped 7 bases, with 15 bases sitting between them. Germline V gene sequence: CDR1 SGHDT, CDR2 YYEEEE. TCRdb's copy holds only in-frame clones and misses some; the assay was immunoSEQ multiplex PCR. The sample has around 150,000 clones; around 90% are singletons. V is TRBV5-6 and J is TRBJ2-7, with D perhaps matching TRBD1 (5 bases). The clonotype originates from a man aged 25 to 40 in good health. Input material: blood. The CDR3 protein is CASSIGSKGEQYF. For the CDR3, the DNA is TGTGCCAGCAGCATAGGCTCCAAGGGGGAGCAGTACTTC. The full variable domain, rest sourced from reference TRBV5-6 and TRBJ2-7, is DAGVTQSPTHLIKTRGQQVTLRCSPKSGHDTVSWYQQALGQGPQFIFQYYEEEERQRGNFPDRFSGHQFPNYSSELNVNALLLGDSALYLCASSIGSKGEQYFGPGTRLTVT.